These 21 T cell receptor beta chains came from one sample sequenced in a study of human T cells and chemical hapten exposure. Via MiXCR, TCRdb re-called the 5' RACE reads, giving one row per CDR3 protein. The profile covers about 140,000 distinct CDR3 sequences, with 4.1% appearing a single time and roughly 1.4% taken by the ten largest. Unfractionated whole blood was the source from which total RNA was extracted. The receptors here all came from a female donor in good health.

Only a few counts were recorded for this clonotype. This chain links TRBV11-2 with TRBJ1-4; D remains unclear. The V and J ends lost 4 bases and 8 bases respectively, with 17 bases between them. The CDR3 contains 15 residues. Germline V gives CDR1 SGHAT, CDR2 FQNNGV. In nucleotides, the CDR3 is TGTGCCAGCAGCTCTCCCCGAACCCGGGGAGAAAAACTGTTTTTT. This translates into CASSSPRTRGEKLFF.

This clonotype was counted a few times. The chain couples TRBV5-1 to TRBJ2-3; 12 positions match TRBD2. The germline CDR1 and CDR2 sequences are SGHRS and YFSETQ. V trimming: 0 bases; J trimming: 1 base; junction bases outside the gene matches: 3. This CDR3 has 17 residues. DNA for the CDR3: TGCGCCAGCAGCTTGGGCAGACTAGCGGGGGGCACAGATACGCAGTATTTT. Translating it yields CASSLGRLAGGTDTQYF.

This clonotype has ten or more counts. The rearrangement joins TRBV20-1 to TRBJ1-6; D gene ambiguous. Germline loops: CDR1 DFQATT, CDR2 SNEGSKA (reference sequence). The CDR3 extends over 14 amino acids. V was trimmed by 7 bases and J by 5 bases, leaving 15 bases between them. The CDR3 nucleotides read TGCAGTGTTCCTGGAGCAGTAGATAATTCACCCCTCCACTTT. Translation: CSVPGAVDNSPLHF.

Only a few counts were recorded for this clonotype. The chain carries TRBV5-5 and TRBJ1-1; 11 bases agree with TRBD1. The junction had 2 bases not matched to a gene; V was cut back by 2 bases and J by 5 bases. The CDR3 runs 14 residues. From germline, CDR1 is SGHKS and CDR2 YYEKEE (reference sequence). The CDR3 here is CASSLWDRGTEAFF. In DNA form, the CDR3 reads TGTGCCAGCAGCTTATGGGACAGGGGGACTGAAGCTTTCTTT. Using reference TRBV5-5 and TRBJ1-1 for the parts outside the CDR3, the full variable domain is DAGVTQSPTHLIKTRGQQVTLRCSPISGHKSVSWYQQVLGQGPQFIFQYYEKEERGRGNFPDRFSARQFPNYSSELNVNALLLGDSALYLCASSLWDRGTEAFFGQGTRLTVV.

This chain's CDR3 is CASSLEKSEAFF. In DNA, the CDR3 is TGTGCCAGCAGTTTAGAAAAGTCTGAAGCTTTCTTT. The rearrangement uses TRBV28 and TRBJ1-1; D remains ambiguous. V was pared by 2 bases and J by 6 bases, with 7 bases between. The CDR3 loop spans 12 amino acids. Germline V lookup: CDR1 MDHEN, CDR2 SYDVKM. The full variable domain, with the rest looked up from reference TRBV28 and TRBJ1-1, is DVKVTQSSRYLVKRTGEKVFLECVQDMDHENMFWYRQDPGLGLRLIYFSYDVKMKEKGDIPEGYSVSREKKERFSLILESASTNQTSMYLCASSLEKSEAFFGQGTRLTVV.

This clonotype was counted many times. This chain links TRBV29-1 with TRBJ1-4; D might be TRBD1 (5 bases). This CDR3 has 12 residues. Trimming shortened V by 4 bases and J by 4 bases, and 7 bases separated the two germline ends. The germline V gene has CDR1 SQVTM and CDR2 ANQGSEA. The CDR3 reads CSVAGGNEKLFF. The CDR3 DNA sequence: TGCAGCGTTGCTGGGGGTAATGAAAAACTGTTTTTT.

The table lists this clonotype with a few counts. The rearrangement uses TRBV7-2 and TRBJ2-7; tentatively, D is TRBD2 (5 bases). V dropped 1 base and J dropped 2 bases, with 12 bases sitting between them. Germline V CDR1 and CDR2: SGHTA, FQGNSA. This CDR3 is 15 amino acids long. The CDR3 DNA reads TGTGCCAGCAGCTTAGTAGCGAGCGGCGCCTACGAGCAGTACTTC. The encoded protein is CASSLVASGAYEQYF.

This clonotype was observed at least ten times. The V call is TRBV29-1, the J call TRBJ2-6; 7 bases are a match to TRBD1. Trimming cost V 0 bases and J 1 base; bases outside gene matches: 6. This CDR3 region has 17 residues. Germline loops: CDR1 SQVTM, CDR2 ANQGSEA. The CDR3 sequence is CSVEDQGGRSGANVLTF. The CDR3 DNA follows: TGCAGCGTTGAAGATCAAGGGGGCCGTTCTGGGGCCAACGTCCTGACTTTC. Full variable domain (rest looked up from reference TRBV29-1 and TRBJ2-6): SAVISQKPSRDICQRGTSLTIQCQVDSQVTMMFWYRQQPGQSLTLIATANQGSEATYESGFVIDKFPISRPNLTFSTLTVSNMSPEDSSIYLCSVEDQGGRSGANVLTFGAGSRLTVL.

This clonotype was recorded at least ten times. The genes are TRBV19 and TRBJ2-7, with TRBD1 matching over 7 bases. CDR1 LNHDA and CDR2 SQIVND come from the germline V gene (reference sequence). The CDR3 consists of 14 residues. Trimming took 9 bases from V and 1 from J; bases not matched to a gene: 9. The CDR3 sequence is CASTDRMSSYEQYF. Written as DNA, the CDR3 is TGTGCCAGCACGGACAGGATGTCTTCCTACGAGCAGTACTTC. Combining the CDR3 with reference TRBV19 and TRBJ2-7 gives the whole variable domain DGGITQSPKYLFRKEGQNVTLSCEQNLNHDAMYWYRQDPGQGLRLIYYSQIVNDFQKGDIAEGYSVSREKKESFPLTVTSAQKNPTAFYLCASTDRMSSYEQYFGPGTRLTVT.

This clonotype was detected ten times or more. The chain employs TRBV29-1 and TRBJ2-5, with 7 bases identical to TRBD1. Germline V gene sequence: CDR1 SQVTM, CDR2 ANQGSEA. This CDR3 contains 15 residues. Trimming at V came to 6 bases and at J to 2 bases, leaving 12 bases not matched to a gene. CDR3 sequence reads: CSVLPSGQLQETQYF. For the CDR3, the DNA is TGCAGCGTACTTCCCTCGGGACAGTTACAAGAGACCCAGTACTTC.

This clonotype was recorded many times. The CDR3 sequence is CASSYYAIAGEDQDTQYF. The DNA of the CDR3 is TGTGCCAGCAGTTACTACGCCATAGCGGGGGAGGATCAGGATACGCAGTATTTT. The rearrangement uses TRBV6-5 and TRBJ2-3; 9 bases agree with TRBD2. Looked up from germline, CDR1 is MNHEY and CDR2 is SVGAGI. Trimming cost V 1 base and J 6 bases; bases outside gene matches: 14. The CDR3 spans 18 residues.

This clonotype was detected ten times or more. In nucleotides, the CDR3 is TGCAGTGCTAGAGGAGGGGGTGACACTGAAGCTTTCTTT. Translation: CSARGGGDTEAFF. The rearrangement uses TRBV20-1 and TRBJ1-1; TRBD1 might be the D (6 bases). Germline CDR1 DFQATT, CDR2 SNEGSKA (reference sequence). V was pared by 1 base and J by 3 bases, with 9 bases between. This CDR3 has 13 residues.

This clonotype was counted ten times or more. The chain is built from TRBV5-1 and TRBJ2-3; possibly TRBD1 for D (5 bases). Germline-derived CDR1 and CDR2 are SGHRS and YFSETQ. V shed 4 bases and J shed 5 bases, with 17 bases lying between them. The CDR3 is 15 residues long. The CDR3 protein is CASSGILDRLDTQYF. The DNA of the CDR3 is TGCGCCAGCAGCGGAATCCTAGACAGATTAGATACGCAGTATTTT.

As for this clonotype: A much larger clone sits a single nucleotide away, making a read error possible. The rearrangement joins TRBV5-6 to TRBJ2-7; D gene uncertain. This CDR3 has 15 residues. Trimming stripped 1 base from V and 5 bases from J, with 16 bases between. The germline V gene has CDR1 SGHDT and CDR2 YYEEEE. The CDR3 coding sequence is TGTGCCAGCAGCTTGTGGCCCATGGGCCGCCACGAGCAGTACTTC. Translated, it gives CASSLWPMGRHEQYF. The full variable domain, completed using reference TRBV5-6 and TRBJ2-7, is DAGVTQSPTHLIKTRGQQVTLRCSPKSGHDTVSWYQQALGQGPQFIFQYYEEEERQRGNFPDRFSGHQFPNYSSELNVNALLLGDSALYLCASSLWPMGRHEQYFGPGTRLTVT.

This clonotype was counted at least ten times. The chain couples TRBV5-1 to TRBJ1-6; D may be TRBD1 (6 bases). The CDR3 contains 16 residues. The V and J ends lost 5 bases and 8 bases respectively, with 20 bases between them. The germline V gene has CDR1 SGHRS and CDR2 YFSETQ. The CDR3 DNA sequence: TGCGCCAGCAGACCTGACGGGGGCCGCGGGGATTCACCCCTCCACTTT. It yields the protein CASRPDGGRGDSPLHF.

This clonotype was seen repeatedly, ten times or more. The chain recombines TRBV5-1 with TRBJ1-2, with D possibly being TRBD1 (5 bases). Germline V lookup: CDR1 SGHRS, CDR2 YFSETQ. CDR3 length: 15 residues. Trimming took 4 bases from V and 6 from J, leaving 19 bases between them. In DNA form, the CDR3 reads TGCGCCAGCAGCCCGGCGCCGGGACTTCCCAATGGCTACACCTTC. The encoded protein is CASSPAPGLPNGYTF. The full variable domain, completed using reference TRBV5-1 and TRBJ1-2, is KAGVTQTPRYLIKTRGQQVTLSCSPISGHRSVSWYQQTPGQGLQFLFEYFSETQRNKGNFPGRFSGRQFSNSRSEMNVSTLELGDSALYLCASSPAPGLPNGYTFGSGTRLTVV.

This clonotype was detected many times. The rearrangement uses TRBV18 and TRBJ1-1; TRBD1 is a possible D gene (5 bases). Between the trimmed V and J ends, which lost 2 bases and 11 bases, there was a span of 21 bases. There are 15 residues in the CDR3. In germline, CDR1 is KGHSH, CDR2 LQKENI. As DNA, the CDR3 is TGTGCCAGCTCACCAACGGTCCCCGGCAGGGAGGTGGCTTTCTTT. Amino acids: CASSPTVPGREVAFF.

This clonotype appeared many times. CDR3 in amino acids: CASSTRTGRDDQPQHF. In DNA form, the CDR3 reads TGTGCCAGCAGTACGAGGACAGGGAGGGATGATCAGCCCCAGCATTTT. The rearrangement links TRBV6-6 to TRBJ1-5, with 8 bases lining up with TRBD1. J was trimmed by 5 bases and V by 5 bases; bases with no gene match: 11. The germline CDR1 and CDR2 sequences are MNHNY and SVGAGI (reference sequence). The CDR3 is 16 residues long.

This clonotype was detected ten times or more. This chain links TRBV6-6 with TRBJ2-1; D uncertain. Deletions cut 10 bases from V and 4 bases from J, with 14 bases between. CDR1 is MNHNY, CDR2 SVGAGI, per germline (reference sequence). The CDR3 totals 13 residues. Here the CDR3 reads CATTPLGYNEQFF. CDR3 in DNA: TGTGCCACGACTCCCCTTGGGTACAATGAGCAGTTCTTC.

This clonotype was counted many times. V is TRBV9 and J is TRBJ2-7, with 11 nucleotides matching TRBD1. In germline, CDR1 is SGDLS, CDR2 YYNGEE. The CDR3 consists of 15 residues. V lost 1 base and J lost 4; bases outside the gene matches: 4. Here the CDR3 reads CASSVSGTGGYEQYF. CDR3 sequence (DNA): TGTGCCAGCAGCGTAAGCGGGACAGGGGGATACGAGCAGTACTTC.

This clonotype occurred a few times. V and J are TRBV5-4 and TRBJ2-2; the D is unclear. From germline, CDR1 is SGHNT and CDR2 YYREEE (reference sequence). Trimming removed 0 bases from V and 5 bases from J, with 5 bases in between. The CDR3 is 13 amino acids. The CDR3 coding sequence is TGTGCCAGCAGCTTGGCCCTTACCGGGGAGCTGTTTTTT. Protein: CASSLALTGELFF.